The sequence of this TCR beta chain was determined in a study of blood T cell repertoires in COVID-19. Germline V lookup: CDR1 SGHTS, CDR2 YDEGEE. Trimming shortened V by 3 bases and J by 8 bases, and 21 bases separated the two germline ends. The CDR3 is made up of 15 amino acids. Study processing details: Estimation of nucleated cell counts was performed using reference gene primer amplification. The data were produced by immunoSEQ multiplex PCR, yet TCRdb's version contains in-frame clones alone and is incomplete. V, J and clone size were drawn from that table, and D and trimming were deduced from the DNA. Among 40,000 to 60,000 clones listed, around 65% were seen once.

The chain joins TRBV5-8 to TRBJ2-7; TRBD2 is a possible D gene (5 bases). Sequencing was carried out using peripheral blood. The TCR originated in a woman in her sixties or seventies with acute or convalescent COVID-19. The CDR3 sequence: CASSYERSPITKQYF. The CDR3 DNA reads TGTGCCAGCAGCTACGAGCGGAGTCCCATTACAAAGCAGTACTTC.